The clone carrying this T cell receptor (beta chain) appeared once. The data stem from a study of control samples from healthy donors and cancer patients. Assay used: immunoSEQ multiplex PCR; TCRdb lists only in-frame clones, some missing. The data show roughly 100,000 clones, with around 88% seen just once and over 15% held by the top ten. From germline, CDR1 is SGDLS and CDR2 YYNGEE. The CDR3 spans 15 residues. V dropped 3 bases and J dropped 8; count of bases not matched to a gene: 8. This chain connects TRBV9 to TRBJ1-4; TRBD1 agrees at 9 bases. The sequencing input was PBMCs. This receptor was taken from a man in his sixties with lung cancer. CDR3 coding DNA: TGTGCCAGCAGCGCCACAGGGGGCGCGCAGGAAAAACTGTTTTTT. Translating it yields CASSATGGAQEKLFF.